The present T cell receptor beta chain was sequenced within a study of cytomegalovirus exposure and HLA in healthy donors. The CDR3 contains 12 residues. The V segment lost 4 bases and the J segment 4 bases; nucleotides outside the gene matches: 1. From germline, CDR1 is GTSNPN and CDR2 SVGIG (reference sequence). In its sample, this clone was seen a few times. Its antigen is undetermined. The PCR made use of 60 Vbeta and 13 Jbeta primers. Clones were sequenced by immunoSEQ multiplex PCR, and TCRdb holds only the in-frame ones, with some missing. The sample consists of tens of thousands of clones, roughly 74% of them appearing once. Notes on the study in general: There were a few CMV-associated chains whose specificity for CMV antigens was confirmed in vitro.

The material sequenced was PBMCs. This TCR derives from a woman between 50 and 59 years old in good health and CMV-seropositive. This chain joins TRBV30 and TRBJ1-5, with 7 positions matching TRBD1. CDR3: CAWTTGNQPQHF. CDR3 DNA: TGTGCCTGGACGACAGGGAATCAGCCCCAGCATTTT.